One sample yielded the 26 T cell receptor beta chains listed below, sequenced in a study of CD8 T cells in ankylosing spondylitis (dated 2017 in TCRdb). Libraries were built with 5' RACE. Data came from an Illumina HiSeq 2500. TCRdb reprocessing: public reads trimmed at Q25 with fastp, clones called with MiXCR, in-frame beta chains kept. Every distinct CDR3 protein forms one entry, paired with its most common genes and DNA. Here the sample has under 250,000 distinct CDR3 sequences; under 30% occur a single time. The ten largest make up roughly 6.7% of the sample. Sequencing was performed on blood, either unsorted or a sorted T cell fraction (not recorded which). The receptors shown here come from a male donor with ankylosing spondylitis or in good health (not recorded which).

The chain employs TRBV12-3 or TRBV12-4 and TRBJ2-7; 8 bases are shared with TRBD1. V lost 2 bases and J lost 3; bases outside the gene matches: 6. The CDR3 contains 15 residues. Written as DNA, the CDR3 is TGTGCCAGCAGTTTACAAGGGACAGGAGGCTACGAGCAGTACTTC. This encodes CASSLQGTGGYEQYF.

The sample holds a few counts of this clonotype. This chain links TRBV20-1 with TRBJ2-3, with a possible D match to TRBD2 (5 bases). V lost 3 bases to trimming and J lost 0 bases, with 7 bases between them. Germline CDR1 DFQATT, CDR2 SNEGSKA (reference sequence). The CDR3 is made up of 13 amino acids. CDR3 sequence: CSASGVSTDTQYF. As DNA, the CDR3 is TGCAGTGCTAGCGGGGTTAGCACAGATACGCAGTATTTT.

The DNA of the CDR3 is TGTGCCAGCAGTCAACGCGGGCTCTCCTACGAGCAGTACTTC. Its translation: CASSQRGLSYEQYF. The V and J genes are TRBV6-1 and TRBJ2-7; D is possibly TRBD2 (5 bases). V was cut by 5 bases and J by 0 bases, with 11 bases left in between. This CDR3 comprises 14 residues. CDR1 MNHNS and CDR2 SASEGT come from the germline V gene.

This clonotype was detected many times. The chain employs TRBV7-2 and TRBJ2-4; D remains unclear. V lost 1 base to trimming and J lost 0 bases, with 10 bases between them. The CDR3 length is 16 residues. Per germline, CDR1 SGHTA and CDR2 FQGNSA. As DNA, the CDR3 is TGTGCCAGCAGCTTAGAGAGGCTGTTAGCCAAAAACATTCAGTACTTC. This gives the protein CASSLERLLAKNIQYF.

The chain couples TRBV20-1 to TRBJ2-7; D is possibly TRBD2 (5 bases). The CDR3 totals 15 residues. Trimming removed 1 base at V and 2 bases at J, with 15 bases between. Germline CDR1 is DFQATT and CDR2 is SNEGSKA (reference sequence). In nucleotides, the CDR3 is TGCAGTGCTAGAGTCTCTCACTTACTAGCCTACGAGCAGTACTTC. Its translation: CSARVSHLLAYEQYF.

The CDR3 sequence is CASCARGIAGSNEQFF. For the CDR3, the DNA is TGTGCCAGCTGTGCAAGGGGGATAGCGGGATCCAATGAGCAGTTCTTC. This chain joins TRBV25-1 and TRBJ2-1; 8 bases line up with TRBD2. In germline, CDR1 is MGHDK, CDR2 SYGVNS. The CDR3 runs to 16 residues. J gave up 6 bases and V 8 bases, and 15 bases lay outside the gene matches.

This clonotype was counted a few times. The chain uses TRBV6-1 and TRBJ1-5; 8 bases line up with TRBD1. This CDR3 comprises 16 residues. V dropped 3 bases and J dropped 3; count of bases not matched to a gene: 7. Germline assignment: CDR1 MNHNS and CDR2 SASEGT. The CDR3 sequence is CASSEGTGTFNQPQHF. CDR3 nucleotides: TGTGCCAGCAGTGAGGGGACAGGTACCTTCAATCAGCCCCAGCATTTT.

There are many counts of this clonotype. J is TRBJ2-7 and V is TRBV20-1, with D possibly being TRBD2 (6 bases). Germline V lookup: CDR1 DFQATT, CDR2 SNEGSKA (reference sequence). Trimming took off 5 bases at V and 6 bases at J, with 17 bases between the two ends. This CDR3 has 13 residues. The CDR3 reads CSAPQLRDSEQYF. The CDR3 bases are TGCAGTGCTCCTCAGCTTCGGGACTCCGAGCAGTACTTC.

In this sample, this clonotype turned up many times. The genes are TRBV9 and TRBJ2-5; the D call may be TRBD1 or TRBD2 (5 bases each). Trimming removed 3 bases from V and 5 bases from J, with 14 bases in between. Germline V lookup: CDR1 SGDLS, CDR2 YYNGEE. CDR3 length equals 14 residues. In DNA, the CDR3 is TGTGCCAGCAGCGCGAGGGGATCGAAGGAGACCCAGTACTTC. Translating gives CASSARGSKETQYF. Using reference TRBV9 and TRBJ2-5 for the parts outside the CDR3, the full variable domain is DSGVTQTPKHLITATGQRVTLRCSPRSGDLSVYWYQQSLDQGLQFLIQYYNGEERAKGNILERFSAQQFPDLHSELNLSSLELGDSALYFCASSARGSKETQYFGPGTRLLVL.

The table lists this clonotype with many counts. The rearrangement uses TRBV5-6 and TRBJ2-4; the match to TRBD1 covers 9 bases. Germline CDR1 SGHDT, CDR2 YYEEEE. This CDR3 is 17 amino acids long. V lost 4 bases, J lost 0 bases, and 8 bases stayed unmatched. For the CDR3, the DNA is TGTGCCAGCAGCGGGGGGACAGGGTCCCTAGCCAAAAACATTCAGTACTTC. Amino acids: CASSGGTGSLAKNIQYF.

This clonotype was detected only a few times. As DNA, the CDR3 is TGCAGTGCTAGGGGGACTAGCGGGAGGAGCAATGAGCAGTTCTTC. Protein sequence: CSARGTSGRSNEQFF. The chain links TRBV20-1 to TRBJ2-1; TRBD2 matches at 15 bases. Germline V lookup: CDR1 DFQATT, CDR2 SNEGSKA (reference sequence). The V segment lost 3 bases and the J segment 6 bases; nucleotides outside the gene matches: 3. The CDR3 covers 15 residues.

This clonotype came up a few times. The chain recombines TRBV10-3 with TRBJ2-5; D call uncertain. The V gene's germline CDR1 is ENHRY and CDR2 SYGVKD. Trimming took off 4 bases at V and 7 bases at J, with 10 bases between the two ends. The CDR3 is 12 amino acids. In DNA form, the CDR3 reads TGTGCCATCAGTGGACCCCGCGGGACCCAGTACTTC. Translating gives CAISGPRGTQYF.

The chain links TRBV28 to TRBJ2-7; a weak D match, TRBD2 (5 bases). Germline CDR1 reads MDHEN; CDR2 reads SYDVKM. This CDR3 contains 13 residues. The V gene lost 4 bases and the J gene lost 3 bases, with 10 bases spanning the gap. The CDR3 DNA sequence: TGTGCCAGCAGTTCGGTACTAGTCTACGAGCAGTACTTC. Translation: CASSSVLVYEQYF.

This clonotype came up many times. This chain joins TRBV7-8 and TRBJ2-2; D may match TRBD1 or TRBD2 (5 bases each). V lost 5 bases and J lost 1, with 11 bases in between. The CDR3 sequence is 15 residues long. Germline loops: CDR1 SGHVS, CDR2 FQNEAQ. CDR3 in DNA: TGTGCCAGCAGCCGCCGGGACGGGAACACCGGGGAGCTGTTTTTT. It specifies CASSRRDGNTGELFF.

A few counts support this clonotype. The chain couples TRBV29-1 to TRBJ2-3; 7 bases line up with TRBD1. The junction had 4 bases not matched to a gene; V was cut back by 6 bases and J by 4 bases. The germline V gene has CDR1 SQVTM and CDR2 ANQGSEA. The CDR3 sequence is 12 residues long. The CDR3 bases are TGCAGCGTGACAGGGACGGCAGATACGCAGTATTTT. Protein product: CSVTGTADTQYF.

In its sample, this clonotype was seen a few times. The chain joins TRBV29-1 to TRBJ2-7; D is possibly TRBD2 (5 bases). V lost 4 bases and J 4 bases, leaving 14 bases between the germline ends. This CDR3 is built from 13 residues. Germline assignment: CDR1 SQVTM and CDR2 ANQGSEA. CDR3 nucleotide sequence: TGCAGCGTTGTGACGGATGGGAGATACGAGCAGTACTTC. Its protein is CSVVTDGRYEQYF.

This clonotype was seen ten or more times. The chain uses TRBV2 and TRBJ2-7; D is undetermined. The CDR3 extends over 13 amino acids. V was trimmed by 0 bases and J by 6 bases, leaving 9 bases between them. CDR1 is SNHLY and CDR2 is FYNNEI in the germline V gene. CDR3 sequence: CASSEALRGEQYF. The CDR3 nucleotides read TGTGCCAGCAGTGAAGCGTTGAGAGGCGAGCAGTACTTC.

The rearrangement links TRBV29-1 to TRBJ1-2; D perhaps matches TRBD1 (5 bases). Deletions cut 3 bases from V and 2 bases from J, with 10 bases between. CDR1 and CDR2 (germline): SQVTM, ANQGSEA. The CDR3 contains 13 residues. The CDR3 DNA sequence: TGCAGCGTTGACGGGACCGAGAACTATGGCTACACCTTC. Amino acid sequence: CSVDGTENYGYTF.

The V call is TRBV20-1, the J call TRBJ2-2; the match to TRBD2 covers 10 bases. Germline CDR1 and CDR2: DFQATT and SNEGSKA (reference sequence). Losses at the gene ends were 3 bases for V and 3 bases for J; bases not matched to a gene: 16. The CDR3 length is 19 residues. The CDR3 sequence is CSASSVRAGGPKDTGELFF. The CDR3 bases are TGCAGTGCTAGTTCTGTTCGAGCGGGAGGGCCTAAGGACACCGGGGAGCTGTTTTTT.

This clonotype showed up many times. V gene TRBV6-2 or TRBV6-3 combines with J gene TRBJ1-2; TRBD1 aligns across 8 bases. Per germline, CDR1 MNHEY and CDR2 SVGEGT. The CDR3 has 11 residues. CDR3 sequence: CASGQGYGYTF. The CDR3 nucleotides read TGTGCAAGCGGACAGGGCTATGGCTACACCTTC.

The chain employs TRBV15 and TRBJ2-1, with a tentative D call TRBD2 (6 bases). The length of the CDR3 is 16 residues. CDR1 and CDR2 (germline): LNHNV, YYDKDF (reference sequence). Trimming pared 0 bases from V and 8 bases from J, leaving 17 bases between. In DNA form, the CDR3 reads TGTGCCACCAGCAGAGATCTGGAGGGAGGTTGGGATGAGCAGTTCTTC. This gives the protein CATSRDLEGGWDEQFF.

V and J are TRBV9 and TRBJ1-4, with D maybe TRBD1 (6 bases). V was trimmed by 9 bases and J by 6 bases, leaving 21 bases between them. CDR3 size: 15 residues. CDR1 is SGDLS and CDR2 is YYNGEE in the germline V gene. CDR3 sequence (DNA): TGTGCCACCTCTCGGCGGGGGGCGCGGGATGAAAAACTGTTTTTT. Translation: CATSRRGARDEKLFF.

CDR3 in DNA: TGCAGCGCGCAGGGGGCGGAAGGAAACACCATATATTTT. Translating it yields CSAQGAEGNTIYF. The chain has TRBV29-1 and TRBJ1-3; 8 bases agree with TRBD1. Germline V gene data show CDR1 as SQVTM and CDR2 as ANQGSEA. J was trimmed by 4 bases and V by 7 bases; bases with no gene match: 6. The CDR3 spans 13 residues.

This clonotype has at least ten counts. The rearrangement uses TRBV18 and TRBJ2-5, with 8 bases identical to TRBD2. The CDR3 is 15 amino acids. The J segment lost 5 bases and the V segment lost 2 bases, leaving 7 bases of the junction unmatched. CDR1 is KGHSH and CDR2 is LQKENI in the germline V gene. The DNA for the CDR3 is TGTGCCAGCTCACCAGGAGCGGGAGATTTCGAGACCCAGTACTTC. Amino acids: CASSPGAGDFETQYF.

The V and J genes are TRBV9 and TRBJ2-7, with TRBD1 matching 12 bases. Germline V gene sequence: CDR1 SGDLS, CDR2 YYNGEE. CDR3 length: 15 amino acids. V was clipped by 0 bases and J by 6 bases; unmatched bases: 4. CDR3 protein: CASSVDPGQGAEQYF. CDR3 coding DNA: TGTGCCAGCAGCGTAGACCCGGGACAGGGGGCCGAGCAGTACTTC.

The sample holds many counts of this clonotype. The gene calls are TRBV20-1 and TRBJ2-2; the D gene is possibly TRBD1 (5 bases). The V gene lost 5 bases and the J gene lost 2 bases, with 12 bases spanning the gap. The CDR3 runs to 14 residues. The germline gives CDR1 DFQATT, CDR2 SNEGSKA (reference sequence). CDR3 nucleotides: TGCAGTGCTGGTCAGGGCATAAACACCGGGGAGCTGTTTTTT. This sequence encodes CSAGQGINTGELFF.